This T cell receptor (beta chain) derives from a study of shared clonotypes between healthy human individuals. With 4 bases removed from V and 5 bases from J, the gap between germline ends came to 11 bases. CDR3 length equals 13 residues. Germline-derived CDR1 and CDR2 are MGHRA and YSYEKL. Profiling relied on immunoSEQ multiplex PCR, and the TCRdb table lists in-frame clones only, not all of them. This table holds under 2.5 million clones, under 95% found once. The sequence derives from a man aged 18 to 30 in good health. Some clones in this sample may be carry-over from other donors' samples. This rearrangement joins TRBV4-1 to TRBJ2-5, with a weak D call TRBD2 (6 bases). The sequenced sample was naive CD4+ T cells from PBMCs. Subset indicated: CD45RA+ positively selected. The CDR3 here is CASSRLVWETQYF. CDR3 nucleotide sequence: TGCGCCAGCAGCCGACTAGTTTGGGAGACCCAGTACTTC.